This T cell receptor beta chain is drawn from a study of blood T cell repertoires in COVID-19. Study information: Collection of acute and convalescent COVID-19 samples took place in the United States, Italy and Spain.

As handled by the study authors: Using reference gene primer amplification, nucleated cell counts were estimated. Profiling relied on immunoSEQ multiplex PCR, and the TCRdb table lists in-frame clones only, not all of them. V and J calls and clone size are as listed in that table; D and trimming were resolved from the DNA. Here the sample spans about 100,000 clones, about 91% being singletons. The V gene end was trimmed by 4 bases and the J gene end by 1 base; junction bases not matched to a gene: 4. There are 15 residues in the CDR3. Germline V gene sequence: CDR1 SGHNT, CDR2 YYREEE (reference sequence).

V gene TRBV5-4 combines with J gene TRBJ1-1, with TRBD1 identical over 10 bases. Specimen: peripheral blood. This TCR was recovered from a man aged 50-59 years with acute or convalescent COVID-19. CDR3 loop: CASSRGQGPNTEAFF. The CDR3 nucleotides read TGTGCCAGCAGCAGGGGACAGGGGCCGAACACTGAAGCTTTCTTT.